The T cell receptor beta chain under discussion was sequenced for a study of T cells in Graves' hyperthyroidism and ophthalmopathy. RNA transcripts yielded amplified TCR beta CDR3 regions. Using the HTBI primer set, a first-round RT-PCR was run on the TCR CDR3. TCRdb re-derived calls from the multiplex PCR reads in MiXCR, one entry per CDR3 protein. The sample records about 400,000 distinct CDR3 sequences, more than 15% being singletons. Newly diagnosed hyperthyroidism patients aged 18 to 65 years had disease lasting under 2 months. Those patients with uncontrolled infection, other autoimmune disease, pregnancy or lactation were excluded. This clonotype has at least ten counts. The V segment lost 4 bases and the J segment 0 bases; nucleotides outside the gene matches: 4. The CDR3 totals 14 residues. CDR1 and CDR2 (germline): DFQATT, SNEGSKA (reference sequence).

This sequence was found in a woman under 30 with Graves' hyperthyroidism. V usage is TRBV20-1 and J usage is TRBJ1-2, with 8 bases identical to TRBD1. Source material: blood. CDR3 coding DNA: TGCAGTGCTAAGAGACAGGGGACTAACTATGGCTACACCTTC. Translation: CSAKRQGTNYGYTF.